The subject of this entry is one TCR beta chain. Its antigen is not identified. The sample is drawn from a study of CD8 T cells in Susac syndrome. On the study more broadly: When blood was drawn, patients with Susac syndrome were on intravenous immunoglobulin alone, on corticosteroids, or therapy-naive.

General observations from the study: An acknowledgment was made by the study that its TCR sequencing and HLA analysis involved relatively few individuals. The peak of CD8+ clonal expansion in Susac was seen in TEMRA cells and active patients.

Reverse transcription of about 0.5 to 1 ug RNA used random hexamers. Amplification of TCR beta CDR3 across 54 Vbeta and 13 Jbeta was performed with immunoSEQ multiplex PCR. TCRdb used MiXCR to reprocess the immunoSEQ multiplex PCR reads, holding one entry per CDR3 protein. Here the sample spans tens of thousands of distinct CDR3 sequences, about 96% being singletons. This TCR came from a human donor with Susac syndrome. The sequencing sample was made of CD8+ T cells from PBMCs.

The CDR3 spells CASSQGLAGGIGNEQFF. The CDR3 region has the DNA TGTGCCAGCAGCCAAGGACTAGCGGGGGGTATAGGGAATGAGCAGTTCTTC. The chain is built from TRBV3-1 and TRBJ2-1; TRBD2 agrees at 13 bases. After removal of 1 base from V and 7 bases from J, the junction contained 7 bases not matched to a gene. The germline gives CDR1 LGHDT, CDR2 YNNKEL (reference sequence). There are 17 residues in the CDR3.